The 3 T cell receptor beta chains listed next were all sequenced from one sample in a study of blood T cell repertoires in COVID-19. TCRdb's copy holds only in-frame clones and misses some; the assay was immunoSEQ multiplex PCR. The data show around 90,000 clones, 80% to 95% seen once. The specimen was peripheral blood. All receptors derive from an older woman with active COVID-19.

The chain has TRBV6-5 and TRBJ1-2, with TRBD1 identical over 10 bases. V lost 6 bases and J lost 5; bases outside the gene matches: 9. This CDR3 has 15 residues. Germline V CDR1 and CDR2: MNHEY, SVGAGI. In DNA, the CDR3 is TGTGCCAGCAGCCGTCAAGACAGGGGGCTTTATGGCTACACCTTC. It translates to CASSRQDRGLYGYTF.

This chain joins TRBV7-3 and TRBJ2-1, with 12 bases identical to TRBD2. With V trimmed by 5 bases and J by 5 bases, 4 bases remained unmatched. The CDR3 has 15 amino acids. The germline V gene has CDR1 SGHTA and CDR2 FQGTGA. CDR3 region: CASSARTSGDNEQFF. CDR3 sequence (DNA): TGTGCCAGCAGCGCCCGGACTAGCGGGGACAATGAGCAGTTCTTC.

This sequence joins TRBV7-2 and TRBJ2-3; maybe TRBD2 (5 bases). Germline CDR1 SGHTA, CDR2 FQGNSA. V was shortened by 1 base and J by 7 bases, with 9 bases between the two germline ends. This CDR3 is built from 13 residues. The CDR3 reads CASSLGRDNTQYF. The CDR3 nucleotides read TGTGCCAGCAGCTTAGGCCGGGATAATACGCAGTATTTT.